This entry concerns a single T cell receptor (beta chain). Its binding antigen is unknown. Per-nucleotide qualities are absent, and no much larger clonotype sits a single base away. These data come from a study of cytomegalovirus exposure and HLA in healthy donors (dated by TCRdb to about 2017). About the investigation overall: An earlier analysis of around 600 of the donors reported 276 Gb of sequence data and 120 million or so unique TCR beta sequences from about 179 million T cells. In a later analysis, previously published TCR beta repertoires from hundreds of donors were re-analyzed and high-resolution HLA genotyping was added so that TCR occurrence patterns could be studied. In the later analysis, no new phenotypic data were used to find candidate immune exposures; instead, reliance was placed on TCR beta sequences and their occurrence across donors. To decide whether each TCR beta V gene segment behaved as functional or pseudogenic, an earlier analysis of some 600 of the donors relied on high-throughput TCR beta sequencing. Typing coverage differed by locus: A, B, C, DRB1 and DQB1 were typed in about 620-640 donors, DQA1 in about 500, DPA1 in 600 to 610, and DPB1 in 400 to 490. A separate validation cohort of roughly 130 different subjects was used in addition to the roughly 670-subject first cohort. Donor age, sex, ethnicity and CMV serostatus were collected together with the repertoire data. The aim of the study was to test whether cataloging public T cell receptors could identify signatures of past pathogen exposure. About five DR-DQ haplotypes were treated as single units for association and clustering because of strong linkage in the cohort. To predict cytomegalovirus infection status, the study brought together high-throughput TCR immunosequencing, statistical association of individual TCRs with disease status, and machine learning. HLA typing included class I and class II loci at four-digit resolution. The study profiled the T cell repertoires of some 610 subjects by immunosequencing and related them to cytomegalovirus serostatus. Of the roughly 400 genotyped donors, 80% to 90% were placed in the genetic ancestry cluster associated with self-reported Caucasian donors. An early release covering roughly 640 HLA-typed donors comprised about 300 gigabases of sequencing data and tens of millions of unique TCR sequences. Every repertoire in the discovery cohort had been generated on one and the same sequencing platform. Among 300 to 500 genotyped donors of the cohort, an average of roughly 230,000 unique TCR beta nucleotide sequences was sequenced per donor, of which about 20% were non-productive. In a later genetic analysis, genome-wide SNP genotypes for about three fifths of the 666 donors were used, and that subset was treated as a discovery cohort. Results the study describes overall, beyond this receptor: A further reported finding was that TCR beta sequences accurately predicted the HLA-A and HLA-B alleles for most subjects in the first cohort. In both the original and validation cohorts, the classifier was reported to diagnose cytomegalovirus status with high specificity and sensitivity. Because counts were too low, about 15 rarely observed V segments, including chromosome 9 orphons, were left out of the earlier analysis of a few hundred of the donors. V-gene and J-gene trimming of TCR beta chains was associated with a missense DCLRE1C variant in a later genetic analysis, and the association was replicated in an independent cohort. According to a later analysis, parvovirus B19, influenza, CMV and Epstein-Barr virus appeared linked to several top co-occurrence clusters. A total of 164 TCR beta chains were listed by the study as associated with cytomegalovirus. A later analysis found that HLA-associated TCR beta chains were more clonally expanded and had lower generation probabilities than equally common non-associated chains. Compared with the approximately 700-donor mean, donors in an Asian-associated ancestry cluster had fewer N-insertions in productive TCRs, according to a later genetic analysis. This cohort had only TCR beta chains sequenced, and the lack of alpha or paired-chain data limited which features could be detected. In a later analysis, the rate of TCR association differed among HLA loci, with DRB1 alleles having the most associated TCRs and HLA-C alleles having the fewest. The presence/absence analyses assumed that sequencing depth was roughly uniform across donors, and that assumption may not be true. Some IMGT-functional V segments, including TRBV6-2 and TRBV6-3, could not be told apart with the 87-base-pair reads, so those segments were excluded. Most TCR sequences were seen in very few donors, while some public TCRs were found in many individuals. Correlated functional status among segregating V segments might reflect linkage disequilibrium, but an unknown experimental factor could not be ruled out. HLA typing was unavailable for some donors at each locus, so association tests used only the typed subset. An earlier analysis of some 560 of the donors showed that most TCR beta V segments appeared in productive rearrangements either about 90% or about 30% of the time, which broadly matched IMGT annotations. Assigning TCR associations to individual alleles was difficult when HLA alleles, especially DR and DQ, strongly co-occurred. A later analysis found that most CMV-associated TCR beta chains appeared HLA-restricted, with HLA associations seemingly driven largely by CMV exposure. A later analysis associated roughly 17,000 TCR beta sequences with specific HLA alleles at a false discovery rate of 0.05. In vitro tests confirmed that a few of the cytomegalovirus-associated TCR beta chains recognize cytomegalovirus antigens. According to the authors, the approach could potentially be generalized to other disease states and immunological phenotypes. For the cohort, immune exposure information was limited to CMV serostatus. A group of highly shared sequence variants was considered likely to be a technical artifact of the sequencing pipeline.

The trim is 8 bases for V and 0 bases for J, with a gap of 11 bases between the germline ends. Sequences SNHLY (CDR1) and FYNNEI (CDR2) are obtained from the germline V gene. CDR3 length: 13 amino acids, cysteine to phenylalanine. Only the CDR3 portion is preserved as DNA: 39 bases, with reading frame beginning at the first base. In total, just over 650 healthy bone marrow donors made up the cohort. At the time of sampling, all cohort members were nominally healthy, though unrecorded immune exposures were likely present. The donor was CMV seronegative and was included in the group of 352 seronegative cohort members. A peripheral blood sample was collected from each donor, and TCR beta sequencing was performed on peripheral blood mononuclear cells. The Qiagen DNeasy Blood Extraction Kit was used to extract genomic DNA from the blood cell samples. The method was the immunoSEQ multiplex PCR assay. For the multiplex PCR, a mixture combining 60 forward primers for TCR Vbeta segments and 13 reverse primers for TCR Jbeta segments was used. The CDR3 region of rearranged TCR beta genes was amplified from genomic DNA by a multiplex PCR assay. The Illumina HiSeq System was used to sequence the amplified TCR beta libraries as 87-base-pair reads. As for the authors' bioinformatics: In a later analysis, around 80 million unique TCR beta chains were counted across the 650 to 750 repertoires, and roughly 9.9 million of these chains were shared by at least two donors. Raw reads were error-corrected and collapsed into unique sequences with a nearest-neighbor algorithm that merged closely related sequences to remove PCR and sequencing errors. Alignment of CDR3 sequences to IMGT reference sequences was used to assign V, D and J gene segments. For a sequence to be retained, at least a six-nucleotide match to both a V gene segment and a J gene segment was required. Rearrangements were called productive when the CDR3 lacked stop codons and stayed in frame with V and J; all others were non-productive. CDR3 was defined according to IMGT convention as the region running from the second conserved V-encoded cysteine to the conserved J-encoded phenylalanine. The earlier analysis of fewer than 700 of the donors excluded sequences that lacked an unambiguous match to a single V gene segment. An earlier analysis of fewer than 750 of the donors classified V segments as functional when productive rearrangements were above 56.7% and as segregating when the standard deviation between donors was above 5%. To diagnose cytomegalovirus status from the catalog of TCR beta chain sequences, a statistical classification framework was built. A later analysis assigned V and J genes by comparing TCR nucleotide sequences with IMGT/GENE-DB human TR gene sequences. Using the TCRdist pipeline, a later analysis assigned CDR3 sequences along with most-parsimonious VDJ recombination scenarios. A later analysis defined each TCR beta chain by its CDR3 amino acid sequence plus V-gene family, and excluded reads lacking a unique V-gene family. To address suspected cross-contamination and a sequencing artifact, a later analysis removed approximately 590 highly shared, low-generation-probability nucleotide sequences. A later analysis calculated a clonal expansion index for each public chain from normalized within-repertoire ranks of inferred template counts. A later analysis computed generation probabilities with a VDJ recombination model fitted to out-of-frame rearrangements, and checked the results against IGoR. In a later analysis, TCR-TCR, TCR-HLA and TCR-CMV co-occurrence was scored with hypergeometric tests, and a repertoire-size bias correction was applied to TCR pairs. In a later analysis, false discovery rates were estimated by permuting HLA or CMV assignments 20 times. In a later analysis, co-occurring TCRs were grouped using DBSCAN, and TCRdist sequence similarity was added for clustering within HLA-allele-positive subsets. For co-occurrence clustering, repertoires with fewer than 30,000 or more than 120,000 public chains were excluded, along with a handful of repertoires with anomalous nucleotide sharing. The table comes from immuneACCESS by way of TCRdb, which keeps in-frame sequences with V and J called. Part of the clones is missing from these tables; in studies checked, under half for an unresolved V gene and the rest for unknown reasons. Clone size and the V and J calls come from that table; the DNA yielded D and trimming. The sample contains 110,000 to 150,000 clones, 80% of them found a single time. The ten largest clones add up to less than 1.5% of the sample.

The source is a female donor in good health and CMV-seronegative. This chain joins TRBV2 to TRBJ2-7; possibly the D gene is TRBD1, per 6 matching bases. The sequencing input was PBMCs. The DNA reads TGTGCCAGCTTGACAGGCGCCTCCTACGAGCAGTACTTC. It translates as CASLTGASYEQYF.